This entry lists 32 T cell receptor beta chains sequenced from one sample in a study of CD8 T cells in ankylosing spondylitis. Study-level points and caveats: What appeared characteristic of ankylosing spondylitis blood was a TCR beta motif of eight or nine highly homologous variants.

TCRdb ran MiXCR on the 5' RACE reads and lists one entry per CDR3 protein. The data hold roughly 670,000 distinct CDR3 sequences, with around 19% observed a single time. For these TCRs, the target antigens are not known. Material: blood, either unsorted or a sorted T cell fraction (not recorded which). These receptors all come from a male donor with ankylosing spondylitis.

The V call is TRBV4-2, the J call TRBJ2-5; 9 nucleotides agree with TRBD2. Germline values: CDR1 LGHNA, CDR2 YNFKEQ. This CDR3 has 16 residues. The V and J ends lost 0 bases and 6 bases, in that order; junction bases with no gene match: 8. The CDR3 DNA reads TGTGCCAGCAGCCAAGAGGGCCTAGCGGGAATTAAGACCCAGTACTTC. It specifies CASSQEGLAGIKTQYF.

This chain joins TRBV4-1 and TRBJ1-1; no clear D. Per the germline V gene, CDR1 is MGHRA and CDR2 is YSYEKL. The CDR3 has 13 amino acids. V was pared by 6 bases and J by 5 bases, with 13 bases between. The CDR3 is CASRPTPGTEAFF. The CDR3, as DNA: TGCGCCAGCAGGCCTACGCCTGGGACTGAAGCTTTCTTT.

The chain is built from TRBV18 and TRBJ1-5; 7 positions agree with TRBD1. The CDR3 is 14 amino acids. Losses at the gene ends were 1 base for V and 5 bases for J; bases not matched to a gene: 2. The germline V gene encodes CDR1 KGHSH and CDR2 LQKENI. CDR3 region: CASSPRQGHQPQHF. Here the CDR3 DNA reads TGTGCCAGCTCACCACGACAGGGACATCAGCCCCAGCATTTT. The entire variable domain, with the rest obtained from reference TRBV18 and TRBJ1-5, is as follows: NAGVMQNPRHLVRRRGQEARLRCSPMKGHSHVYWYRQLPEEGLKFMVYLQKENIIDESGMPKERFSAEFPKEGPSILRIQQVVRGDSAAYFCASSPRQGHQPQHFGDGTRLSIL.

This chain links TRBV5-1 with TRBJ2-3; maybe TRBD2 (5 bases). Germline V gene sequence: CDR1 SGHRS, CDR2 YFSETQ. The CDR3 spans 15 residues. V lost 4 bases and J 5 bases, leaving 17 bases between the germline ends. The CDR3 loop reads CASSVLGQAGDTQYF. The CDR3 nucleotides read TGCGCCAGCAGCGTGTTGGGCCAGGCGGGAGATACGCAGTATTTT.

The rearrangement links TRBV7-8 to TRBJ1-5; TRBD1 aligns across 7 bases. Germline trimming cut 3 bases from V and 2 bases from J; bases unmatched to any gene: 13. Germline assignment: CDR1 SGHVS and CDR2 FQNEAQ. The CDR3 spans 18 residues. Here the CDR3 reads CASSFRDPGGGRNQPQHF. Here the CDR3 DNA reads TGTGCCAGCAGCTTCAGAGACCCAGGGGGTGGTCGCAATCAGCCCCAGCATTTT.

The chain combines TRBV4-2 with TRBJ2-5; 10 nucleotides match TRBD1. Germline trimming cut 1 base from V and 1 base from J; bases unmatched to any gene: 6. Germline V lookup: CDR1 LGHNA, CDR2 YNFKEQ. CDR3 length equals 17 residues. The CDR3 DNA sequence: TGTGCCAGCAGCCAAGCACGGACAGGGGGACCCCAAGAGACCCAGTACTTC. Its protein is CASSQARTGGPQETQYF.

This clonotype was seen a few times. J is TRBJ2-1 and V is TRBV5-1; 10 nucleotides match TRBD1. This CDR3 has 18 amino acids. The junction had 18 bases not matched to a gene; V was cut back by 4 bases and J by 8 bases. The germline gives CDR1 SGHRS, CDR2 YFSETQ. The CDR3 spells CASSPGHAFRDRGDEQFF. The CDR3 nucleotides read TGCGCCAGCAGCCCAGGACACGCCTTCCGGGACAGGGGAGATGAGCAGTTCTTC.

The chain uses TRBV5-1 and TRBJ1-1, with D tentatively TRBD1 (5 bases). V was pared by 2 bases and J by 7 bases, with 9 bases between. Germline V gene data show CDR1 as SGHRS and CDR2 as YFSETQ. This CDR3 contains 12 residues. The CDR3 DNA is TGCGCCAGCAGCTTTACAGGTGTTGAAGCTTTCTTT. Its translation: CASSFTGVEAFF.

This sequence joins TRBV20-1 and TRBJ2-1; 8 positions agree with TRBD2. Germline values: CDR1 DFQATT, CDR2 SNEGSKA (reference sequence). V lost 0 bases, J lost 1 base, and 8 bases stayed unmatched. The CDR3 totals 17 residues. The CDR3 region has the DNA TGCAGTGCTAGAGATAAGAGCGGGGGAGGTTCCTACAATGAGCAGTTCTTC. This translates into CSARDKSGGGSYNEQFF.

This chain connects TRBV6-2 or TRBV6-3 to TRBJ2-7; 8 bases fit TRBD2. Germline V gene data show CDR1 as MNHEY and CDR2 as SVGEGT. This CDR3 is built from 15 residues. J lost 1 base, V lost 2 bases, and 4 bases had no gene match. CDR3 loop: CASSYGAGASYEQYF. The CDR3 nucleotides are TGTGCCAGCAGTTACGGAGCGGGGGCATCCTACGAGCAGTACTTC.

J is TRBJ1-2 and V is TRBV20-1; D remains unclear. The V and J ends lost 0 bases and 1 base respectively, with 6 bases between them. The CDR3 loop spans 13 amino acids. Germline CDR1 DFQATT, CDR2 SNEGSKA (reference sequence). CDR3 sequence (DNA): TGCAGTGCTAGAGATCCTTTTAACTATGGCTACACCTTC. Amino acids: CSARDPFNYGYTF.

V gene TRBV5-1 combines with J gene TRBJ2-5, with 7 bases lining up with TRBD2. Trimming removed 2 bases from V and 3 bases from J; junction bases left unmatched: 13. The CDR3 extends over 17 amino acids. Per the germline V gene, CDR1 is SGHRS and CDR2 is YFSETQ. CDR3 DNA: TGCGCCAGCAGCTTTGATCCCCCCGGGGCGGGAGAAGAGACCCAGTACTTC. It codes for CASSFDPPGAGEETQYF.

This clonotype has just a few counts. This sequence joins TRBV15 and TRBJ1-2; 9 bases fit TRBD1. The V gene end was trimmed by 2 bases and the J gene end by 4 bases; junction bases not matched to a gene: 14. Germline loops: CDR1 LNHNV, CDR2 YYDKDF (reference sequence). The CDR3 is made up of 18 amino acids. The CDR3 DNA reads TGTGCCACCAGCAGACTACGTTCCAGGGACAGGGTGTCCTATGGCTACACCTTC. Translated: CATSRLRSRDRVSYGYTF.

The table lists this clonotype with a few counts. This rearrangement joins TRBV11-2 to TRBJ1-1; maybe TRBD1 (6 bases). The CDR3 spans 17 residues. The V gene's germline CDR1 is SGHAT and CDR2 FQNNGV. With 3 bases removed from V and 2 bases from J, the gap between germline ends came to 19 bases. The CDR3 region has the DNA TGTGCCAGCAGCTTCTCCCCTTCACAGGGCCAAAACACTGAAGCTTTCTTT. This encodes CASSFSPSQGQNTEAFF. Complete variable domain (other parts from reference TRBV11-2 and TRBJ1-1): EAGVAQSPRYKIIEKRQSVAFWCNPISGHATLYWYQQILGQGPKLLIQFQNNGVVDDSQLPKDRFSAERLKGVDSTLKIQPAKLEDSAVYLCASSFSPSQGQNTEAFFGQGTRLTVV.

The chain carries TRBV11-2 and TRBJ2-4, with TRBD1 matching 7 bases. With V trimmed by 0 bases and J by 5 bases, 1 base remained unmatched. The length of the CDR3 is 14 residues. CDR1 is SGHAT and CDR2 is FQNNGV in the germline V gene. CDR3 sequence reads: CASSLDQGENIQYF. CDR3 in DNA: TGTGCCAGCAGCTTAGACCAGGGGGAAAACATTCAGTACTTC.

The CDR3 reads CASSMGQKEAFF. The CDR3 coding sequence is TGCGCCAGCAGCATGGGACAGAAGGAAGCTTTCTTT. The V gene is TRBV5-1, the J gene TRBJ1-1, with 7 positions matching TRBD1. This CDR3 comprises 12 residues. In germline, CDR1 is SGHRS, CDR2 YFSETQ. V lost 4 bases and J lost 8; bases outside the gene matches: 5.

The chain links TRBV21-1 to TRBJ2-7; the D call of TRBD2 is as the table states it, not checked on the DNA. TRBV21-1 is labeled a pseudogene. The CDR3 spans 15 residues. CDR3 sequence reads: CASSTRGLDGYEQYF. CDR3 sequence (DNA): TGTGCCAGCAGCACAAGGGGGCTAGACGGGTACGAGCAGTACTTC.

This clonotype occurred a few times. The chain has TRBV5-6 and TRBJ1-2, with D perhaps matching TRBD1 (6 bases). Trimming removed 4 bases at V and 4 bases at J, with 17 bases between. This CDR3 spans 15 amino acids. Germline CDR1 reads SGHDT; CDR2 reads YYEEEE. The CDR3: CASSVTGQALYGYTF. CDR3 bases: TGTGCCAGCAGCGTGACAGGACAAGCCCTCTATGGCTACACCTTC.

This clonotype showed up just a few times. The chain links TRBV4-1 to TRBJ2-7; 7 bases match TRBD1. CDR3 length equals 15 residues. In germline, CDR1 is MGHRA, CDR2 YSYEKL. The V segment lost 1 base and the J segment 5 bases; nucleotides outside the gene matches: 8. The CDR3 nucleotides read TGCGCCAGCAGCCAAGTAATGGGACAGATAAACGAGCAGTACTTC. Its translation is CASSQVMGQINEQYF.

The J gene is TRBJ2-5, the V gene TRBV28, with a possible D match to TRBD2 (6 bases). The CDR3 consists of 15 residues. The germline V and J ends were trimmed by 3 bases and 5 bases, with 16 bases remaining between them. CDR1 is MDHEN, CDR2 SYDVKM, per germline. The CDR3 region has the DNA TGTGCCAGCAGTTTCTTCCGGGAGCTTGTTGAGACCCAGTACTTC. This codes for CASSFFRELVETQYF.

This clonotype was recorded a few times. The chain combines TRBV5-1 with TRBJ1-1; a possible D gene is TRBD1 (6 bases). The CDR3 has 14 amino acids. Germline V gene sequence: CDR1 SGHRS, CDR2 YFSETQ. The germline V and J ends were trimmed by 6 bases and 4 bases, with 16 bases remaining between them. The CDR3 DNA reads as TGCGCCAGCATGCCGGTCCAGGGGAGCACTGAAGCTTTCTTT. This sequence encodes CASMPVQGSTEAFF.

The chain employs TRBV6-1 and TRBJ2-2; D is undetermined. The CDR3 runs 13 residues. With 7 bases removed from V and 0 bases from J, the gap between germline ends came to 6 bases. From germline, CDR1 is MNHNS and CDR2 SASEGT. The CDR3 coding sequence is TGTGCCAGCACTGAGCCGAACACCGGGGAGCTGTTTTTT. Protein sequence: CASTEPNTGELFF.

J is TRBJ2-3 and V is TRBV4-3, with D perhaps matching TRBD2 (6 bases). The V end lost 0 bases, the J end lost 4 bases, and 23 bases lay between the germline ends. Germline CDR1 LGHNA, CDR2 YSLEER. CDR3 length: 19 amino acids. The CDR3: CASSQDLIKDGSRADTQYF. DNA for the CDR3: TGCGCCAGCAGCCAAGATCTAATCAAGGACGGGAGTCGTGCAGATACGCAGTATTTT.

A few counts support this clonotype. This chain connects TRBV6-1 to TRBJ2-1, with TRBD1 matching 7 bases. This CDR3 has 15 residues. V trimming: 5 bases; J trimming: 9 bases; junction bases outside the gene matches: 13. Germline CDR1 reads MNHNS; CDR2 reads SASEGT. CDR3 DNA sequence: TGTGCCAGCAGTAGCCCCCAGACGAACAGGGGTGAGCAGTTCTTC. Protein: CASSSPQTNRGEQFF.

The chain links TRBV30 to TRBJ2-1; 8 bases map to TRBD1. J lost 9 bases, V lost 1 base, and 2 bases had no gene match. The germline CDR1 and CDR2 sequences are GTSNPN and SVGIG (reference sequence). The CDR3 loop spans 12 amino acids. The DNA of the CDR3 is TGTGCCTGGAGTGCTACAGGGGGTGAGCAGTTCTTC. Encoded protein: CAWSATGGEQFF.

The chain has TRBV20-1 and TRBJ1-1; D is unclear. Germline V lookup: CDR1 DFQATT, CDR2 SNEGSKA (reference sequence). The V gene lost 6 bases and the J gene lost 0 bases, with 14 bases spanning the gap. The CDR3 is 14 residues long. The CDR3 bases are TGCAGTGCGGACCAAAGGCAGATGAACACTGAAGCTTTCTTT. Translated, it gives CSADQRQMNTEAFF.

V and J are TRBV20-1 and TRBJ1-4; D may be TRBD1 (6 bases). CDR3 length equals 14 residues. With 3 bases removed from V and 3 bases from J, the gap between germline ends came to 11 bases. Germline assignment: CDR1 DFQATT and CDR2 SNEGSKA (reference sequence). CDR3: CSARLGGANEKLFF. CDR3 nucleotides: TGCAGTGCTAGGCTAGGGGGGGCTAATGAAAAACTGTTTTTT.

V is TRBV15 and J is TRBJ2-3; D not resolved. From germline, CDR1 is LNHNV and CDR2 YYDKDF (reference sequence). This CDR3 region has 13 residues. Trimming stripped 7 bases from V and 5 bases from J, with 13 bases between. The CDR3 reads CATTPGGVDTQYF. The CDR3 nucleotides read TGTGCCACCACCCCGGGTGGGGTAGATACGCAGTATTTT. The variable domain in full, completed from reference TRBV15 and TRBJ2-3, reads DAMVIQNPRYQVTQFGKPVTLSCSQTLNHNVMYWYQQKSSQAPKLLFHYYDKDFNNEADTPDNFQSRRPNTSFCFLDIRSPGLGDTAMYLCATTPGGVDTQYFGPGTRLTVL.

This clonotype was detected only a few times. The chain recombines TRBV14 with TRBJ2-7, with 8 bases matching TRBD1. The J segment lost 2 bases and the V segment lost 3 bases, leaving 6 bases of the junction unmatched. The CDR3 length is 15 residues. Germline V gives CDR1 SGHDN, CDR2 FVKESK. For the CDR3, the DNA is TGTGCCAGCAGCCAGTATCAGGGGGCCCCCTACGAGCAGTACTTC. Translation: CASSQYQGAPYEQYF. The whole variable domain, filled in from reference TRBV14 and TRBJ2-7, reads EAGVTQFPSHSVIEKGQTVTLRCDPISGHDNLYWYRRVMGKEIKFLLHFVKESKQDESGMPNNRFLAERTGGTYSTLKVQPAELEDSGVYFCASSQYQGAPYEQYFGPGTRLTVT.

Here the CDR3 reads CASHGGAGNQPQHF. In DNA form, the CDR3 reads TGTGCCAGCCATGGGGGGGCTGGCAATCAGCCCCAGCATTTT. The genes are TRBV28 and TRBJ1-5; perhaps TRBD1 as D (6 bases). Germline V gene lookup returns CDR1 MDHEN and CDR2 SYDVKM. V dropped 8 bases and J dropped 2 bases, with 13 bases sitting between them. This CDR3 is 14 amino acids long.

In this sample, this clonotype turned up a few times. The DNA for the CDR3 is TGCGCCAGCAGCCACCACAAAGGGACAGGGAAGTACGAGCAGTACTTC. This sequence encodes CASSHHKGTGKYEQYF. V and J are TRBV4-1 and TRBJ2-7, with 9 bases aligning to TRBD1. V lost 3 bases, J lost 4 bases, and 10 bases stayed unmatched. CDR1 and CDR2 (germline): MGHRA, YSYEKL. CDR3 length: 16 amino acids.

The rearrangement links TRBV15 to TRBJ2-7; D possibly uses TRBD1 or TRBD2 (5 bases each). This CDR3 spans 15 amino acids. Germline V lookup: CDR1 LNHNV, CDR2 YYDKDF (reference sequence). The germline V and J ends were trimmed by 0 bases and 6 bases, with 15 bases remaining between them. CDR3 nucleotides: TGTGCCACCAGCAGAGATACGGGGACGGGAACCGAGCAGTACTTC. Translating gives CATSRDTGTGTEQYF.